Following are 20 T cell receptor beta chains from one sample sequenced in a study of shared clonotypes between healthy human individuals. The data were produced by immunoSEQ multiplex PCR, yet TCRdb's version contains in-frame clones alone and is incomplete. Of some 1,100,000 clones in the sample, approximately 80% were seen once. Source material: memory CD4+ T cells from PBMCs. Subset meaning: CD45RA-negative fraction. These TCRs come from a man younger than 35 in good health. Some clones in this sample may be carry-over from other donors' samples.

The chain joins TRBV9 to TRBJ2-7; the D is unclear. V shed 2 bases and J shed 0 bases, with 12 bases lying between them. The CDR3 extends over 15 amino acids. CDR1 is SGDLS and CDR2 is YYNGEE in the germline V gene. CDR3 residues: CASSVGHADSYEQYF. CDR3 nucleotide sequence: TGTGCCAGCAGCGTTGGGCATGCAGACTCCTACGAGCAGTACTTC.

This clone was detected once. V and J are TRBV5-1 and TRBJ2-3; a weak D match, TRBD1 (6 bases). V lost 2 bases, J lost 4 bases, and 14 bases lay in between. CDR1 is SGHRS and CDR2 is YFSETQ in the germline V gene. The CDR3 runs to 15 residues. CDR3 amino acids: CASSLQGSGADTQYF. The CDR3 DNA follows: TGCGCCAGCAGCTTACAGGGATCCGGGGCAGATACGCAGTATTTT. Drawing the rest from reference TRBV5-1 and TRBJ2-3, the complete variable domain is KAGVTQTPRYLIKTRGQQVTLSCSPISGHRSVSWYQQTPGQGLQFLFEYFSETQRNKGNFPGRFSGRQFSNSRSEMNVSTLELGDSALYLCASSLQGSGADTQYFGPGTRLTVL.

This clone showed up just once. The chain links TRBV2 to TRBJ2-2; 8 positions agree with TRBD2. The V gene's germline CDR1 is SNHLY and CDR2 FYNNEI. This CDR3 has 15 amino acids. V trimming: 8 bases; J trimming: 3 bases; junction bases outside the gene matches: 8. The CDR3, as DNA: TGTGCCAGCCAGAGGCCAGCGGGAGACACCGGGGAGCTGTTTTTT. Residues: CASQRPAGDTGELFF.

Comments on this clone: Other DNA sequences in this sample translate to the same CDR3. The chain carries TRBV5-1 and TRBJ2-6; D is unclear. This CDR3 contains 15 residues. Germline CDR1 reads SGHRS; CDR2 reads YFSETQ. V was shortened by 1 base and J by 1 base, with 6 bases between the two germline ends. DNA of the CDR3: TGCGCCAGCAGCTTGTGGGGATCTGGGGCCAACGTCCTGACTTTC. It specifies CASSLWGSGANVLTF. The whole variable domain, remainder taken from reference TRBV5-1 and TRBJ2-6, is KAGVTQTPRYLIKTRGQQVTLSCSPISGHRSVSWYQQTPGQGLQFLFEYFSETQRNKGNFPGRFSGRQFSNSRSEMNVSTLELGDSALYLCASSLWGSGANVLTFGAGSRLTVL.

This clone was observed a few times. This chain links TRBV4-2 with TRBJ1-4; D unresolved. From germline, CDR1 is LGHNA and CDR2 YNFKEQ. The V end lost 4 bases, the J end lost 4 bases, and 13 bases lay between the germline ends. This CDR3 comprises 15 residues. The CDR3 nucleotides read TGTGCCAGCAGCCTAAAGGCACAGAATAATGAAAAACTGTTTTTT. It yields the protein CASSLKAQNNEKLFF.

The chain has TRBV9 and TRBJ2-7, with TRBD2 as a possible D gene (5 bases). Deletions cut 0 bases from V and 7 bases from J, with 17 bases between. Germline V CDR1 and CDR2: SGDLS, YYNGEE. This CDR3 is built from 15 residues. The CDR3 DNA reads as TGTGCCAGCAGCGTAGTGGCTAGCCCCCCGGGTGAGCAGTACTTC. Translation: CASSVVASPPGEQYF.

CDR3 sequence: CSVEEARSHEQYF. CDR3 bases: TGCAGCGTTGAAGAAGCTAGGTCCCACGAGCAGTACTTC. J is TRBJ2-7 and V is TRBV29-1; D gene ambiguous. The CDR3 contains 13 residues. Germline assignment: CDR1 SQVTM and CDR2 ANQGSEA. With 0 bases removed from V and 5 bases from J, the gap between germline ends came to 11 bases.

The chain joins TRBV7-6 to TRBJ1-4; D not resolved. The CDR3 has 14 amino acids. Germline V gene data show CDR1 as SGHVS and CDR2 as FNYEAQ. V lost 6 bases and J lost 8, with 16 bases in between. Here the CDR3 DNA reads TGTGCCAGCAGTCCAACGGCCTTTAGGGAAAAACTGTTTTTT. This translates into CASSPTAFREKLFF. Combining the CDR3 with reference TRBV7-6 and TRBJ1-4 gives the whole variable domain GAGVSQSPRYKVTKRGQDVALRCDPISGHVSLYWYRQALGQGPEFLTYFNYEAQQDKSGLPNDRFSAERPEGSISTLTIQRTEQRDSAMYRCASSPTAFREKLFFGSGTQLSVL.

The chain couples TRBV6-1 to TRBJ2-3, with TRBD2 matching over 14 bases. Trimming removed 6 bases from V and 7 bases from J; junction bases left unmatched: 3. Germline lookup yields CDR1 MNHNS and CDR2 SASEGT. The CDR3 spans 14 residues. CDR3 DNA sequence: TGTGCCAGCAGCGGGACTAGCGGGGGCTATACGCAGTATTTT. Its protein is CASSGTSGGYTQYF.

Here the CDR3 reads CASSLFPETGYEQYF. In DNA, the CDR3 is TGTGCCAGCAGCTTATTCCCCGAGACTGGCTACGAGCAGTACTTC. The chain has TRBV7-7 and TRBJ2-7; D is unclear. Per germline, CDR1 SSHAT and CDR2 FNYEAQ (reference sequence). V was clipped by 2 bases and J by 3 bases, with 14 bases between them. This CDR3 spans 15 amino acids.

This clone has a single count. The chain links TRBV11-3 to TRBJ2-1, with D perhaps TRBD1 (6 bases). There are 13 residues in the CDR3. The ends were cut back, 3 bases at V and 9 bases at J, with 12 bases in the middle. Germline CDR1 is SGHNT and CDR2 is YENEEA. The CDR3: CASSFQQGTEQFF. As DNA, the CDR3 is TGTGCCAGCAGCTTCCAACAGGGTACTGAGCAGTTCTTC.

The chain links TRBV28 to TRBJ2-1, with TRBD2 as a possible D gene (6 bases). V was cut by 6 bases and J by 5 bases, with 17 bases left in between. CDR1 is MDHEN, CDR2 SYDVKM, per germline. The CDR3 length is 15 residues. In DNA form, the CDR3 reads TGTGCCAGCAGCTCCTTGGGGAGGACTCACAATGAGCAGTTCTTC. Its translation: CASSSLGRTHNEQFF. Filled out from reference TRBV28 and TRBJ2-1, the complete variable domain reads DVKVTQSSRYLVKRTGEKVFLECVQDMDHENMFWYRQDPGLGLRLIYFSYDVKMKEKGDIPEGYSVSREKKERFSLILESASTNQTSMYLCASSSLGRTHNEQFFGPGTRLTVL.

The chain recombines TRBV6-5 with TRBJ1-2; maybe TRBD1 (6 bases). Germline V gene lookup returns CDR1 MNHEY and CDR2 SVGAGI. The CDR3 covers 12 residues. V lost 5 bases to trimming and J lost 8 bases, with 12 bases between them. Here the CDR3 reads CASSQMGGGYTF. For the CDR3, the DNA is TGTGCCAGCAGTCAAATGGGGGGCGGCTACACCTTC.

This clone has just a few counts. Different DNA sequences within this sample yield the same CDR3. V gene TRBV9 combines with J gene TRBJ2-3, with D uncertain. CDR1 is SGDLS, CDR2 YYNGEE, per germline. CDR3 length: 15 amino acids. Trimming removed 0 bases from V and 0 bases from J, with 8 bases in between. The CDR3: CASSVAPSSTDTQYF. The CDR3 coding sequence is TGTGCCAGCAGCGTAGCCCCTTCTAGCACAGATACGCAGTATTTT.

A few counts support this clone. This sequence joins TRBV18 and TRBJ2-3; a weak D match, TRBD2 (6 bases). The CDR3 is made up of 15 amino acids. CDR1 is KGHSH and CDR2 is LQKENI in the germline V gene. Trimming removed 1 base from V and 0 bases from J, with 8 bases in between. In nucleotides, the CDR3 is TGTGCCAGCTCACCACAGGGGACTAGCACAGATACGCAGTATTTT. The encoded protein is CASSPQGTSTDTQYF.

The V call is TRBV4-2, the J call TRBJ2-5; D possibly corresponds to TRBD1 (6 bases). From germline, CDR1 is LGHNA and CDR2 YNFKEQ. The V end was cut by 4 bases, the J end by 1 base, with 10 bases between. The CDR3 consists of 14 residues. The CDR3 nucleotides read TGTGCCAGCAGCCTCAGGACAGTCCAAGAGACCCAGTACTTC. This codes for CASSLRTVQETQYF.

The chain links TRBV30 to TRBJ1-4; D unresolved. CDR1 GTSNPN and CDR2 SVGIG come from the germline V gene (reference sequence). Trimming left V 0 bases short and J 7 bases short, with 15 bases between. The CDR3 contains 15 residues. For the CDR3, the DNA is TGTGCCTGGAGTGTGGGGTGGCAGCCCCGTGAAAAACTGTTTTTT. Translation: CAWSVGWQPREKLFF.

Only a few counts were recorded for this clone. The V call is TRBV18, the J call TRBJ1-2; a possible D gene is TRBD1 (6 bases). The CDR3 runs 14 residues. Looked up from germline, CDR1 is KGHSH and CDR2 is LQKENI. V gave up 4 bases and J gave up 2 bases, with 11 bases separating them. CDR3 sequence reads: CASSQLQGNYGYTF. In nucleotides, the CDR3 is TGTGCCAGCTCACAATTACAGGGCAACTATGGCTACACCTTC.

The J gene is TRBJ2-1, the V gene TRBV7-3; D is uncertain. CDR1 is SGHTA, CDR2 FQGTGA, per germline. The CDR3 is 14 residues long. The V end lost 5 bases, the J end lost 3 bases, and 11 bases lay between the germline ends. The CDR3 DNA reads as TGTGCCAGCAGCGATACGGGTTACTACAATGAGCAGTTCTTC. This sequence encodes CASSDTGYYNEQFF.

This clone was counted between two and nine times. This rearrangement joins TRBV2 to TRBJ2-7; TRBD1 matches 7 bases. CDR3 length: 14 amino acids. The germline CDR1 and CDR2 sequences are SNHLY and FYNNEI. The J segment lost 3 bases and the V segment lost 5 bases, leaving 7 bases of the junction unmatched. The CDR3 coding sequence is TGTGCCAGCAGTCGGACAGGATTAAACTACGAGCAGTACTTC. This translates into CASSRTGLNYEQYF. Combining the CDR3 with reference TRBV2 and TRBJ2-7 gives the whole variable domain EPEVTQTPSHQVTQMGQEVILRCVPISNHLYFYWYRQILGQKVEFLVSFYNNEISEKSEIFDDQFSVERPDGSNFTLKIRSTKLEDSAMYFCASSRTGLNYEQYFGPGTRLTVT.